A selection of T cell receptor beta chains follows, all from one sample in a study of PD-1 blockade in classical Hodgkin lymphoma. Some clones are missing from TCRdb's copy, which holds only in-frame ones; the method was immunoSEQ multiplex PCR. The top ten hold about 15% of the sample, which has over 4,000 clones, approximately 92% seen once. Sequenced: CD8+ T cells from blood. The receptors come from a human donor with classical Hodgkin lymphoma. Each CDR3 is given with its conserved first and last residue. The D gene is left open where the match is weak. Only some rows state a clone size, as once, few, many or a class for expanded clones.

v_call	d_call	clone_size	j_call	cdr3_aa	cdr3_nt
TRBV29-1	.	large	TRBJ2-7	CSASDSDWAEQYF	TGCAGCGCCTCTGACTCAGACTGGGCCGAGCAGTACTTC
TRBV6-5	.	few	TRBJ1-2	CASSYSGHDYGYTF	TGTGCCAGCAGTTACTCCGGACACGACTATGGCTACACCTTC
TRBV5-1	TRBD2	.	TRBJ2-3	CASSLAASGRLQDTQYF	TGCGCCAGCAGCTTGGCGGCTAGCGGGAGGCTCCAAGATACGCAGTATTTT
TRBV7-8	TRBD1	.	TRBJ1-2	CASSSRGQGPDGYTF	TGTGCCAGCAGCTCCAGGGGACAGGGTCCCGATGGCTACACCTTC
TRBV9	.	.	TRBJ2-5	CASSQGGGPQETQYF	TGTGCCAGCAGTCAGGGCGGGGGCCCCCAAGAGACCCAGTACTTC
TRBV28	.	.	TRBJ1-1	CASSPQTEAFF	TGTGCCAGCAGTCCACAGACTGAAGCTTTCTTT
TRBV4-3	TRBD2	.	TRBJ2-1	CASSQVSLAGGTDEQFF	TGCGCCAGCAGCCAAGTTAGTTTAGCGGGAGGGACCGATGAGCAGTTCTTC
TRBV28	.	.	TRBJ1-1	CASSFDGLNTEAFF	TGTGCCAGCAGTTTCGACGGACTGAACACTGAAGCTTTCTTT
TRBV4-2	.	.	TRBJ2-1	CASSQDLGQGLGNEQFF	TGTGCCAGCAGCCAAGATCTTGGCCAGGGACTGGGCAATGAGCAGTTCTTC
TRBV6-1	TRBD2	.	TRBJ2-1	CASSELAGSYNEQFF	TGTGCCAGCAGTGAACTAGCGGGCTCCTACAATGAGCAGTTCTTC
TRBV6-5	TRBD1	.	TRBJ2-7	CATGQAQYF	TGTGCCACAGGACAGGCGCAGTACTTC
TRBV4-2	TRBD1	few	TRBJ1-2	CASSQGPGGSGYTF	TGTGCCAGCAGCCAAGGGCCAGGGGGCTCGGGCTACACCTTC
TRBV19	.	.	TRBJ2-1	CASSIGLASEQFF	TGTGCCAGTAGTATCGGTCTAGCCAGTGAGCAGTTCTTC
TRBV6-1	.	.	TRBJ1-5	CASSEYPPDIGNQPQHF	TGTGCCAGCAGTGAGTATCCACCAGACATCGGCAATCAGCCCCAGCATTTT
TRBV4-1	TRBD2	.	TRBJ2-1	CASSQEGLAGAEQFF	TGCGCCAGCAGCCAAGAAGGGCTAGCGGGAGCTGAGCAGTTCTTC
TRBV21-1	.	.	TRBJ2-1	CASSKAVAADNEQFF	TGTGCCAGCAGCAAAGCGGTAGCGGCGGACAATGAGCAGTTCTTC